The clone carrying this T cell receptor (beta chain) was detected once. This sample is drawn from a study of blood T cell repertoires in COVID-19. Germline CDR1 SEHNR, CDR2 FQNEAQ (reference sequence). This CDR3 spans 16 amino acids. V was clipped by 4 bases and J by 5 bases, with 17 bases between them. Per the original data handling: Amplification of reference gene primers was used by the study to estimate nucleated cell counts. Clones were read by immunoSEQ multiplex PCR, and TCRdb kept only the in-frame ones, dropping some. Clone size and the V and J calls come from that table; the DNA yielded D and trimming. The profile shows fewer than 250,000 clones, approximately 85% of them singletons.

The receptor comes from a man aged 35-49 years with acute or convalescent COVID-19. The sequencing sample was made of peripheral blood. The V gene is TRBV7-9, the J gene TRBJ2-2, with D perhaps TRBD2 (5 bases). The CDR3 nucleotides read TGTGCCAGCAGCTCGACCCGTGGACTCGGAACCGGGGAGCTGTTTTTT. It specifies CASSSTRGLGTGELFF.